The clone carrying this T cell receptor beta chain was counted between two and nine times. These data originate in a study of T-cell memory formation after mild COVID-19. This CDR3 has 17 amino acids. Trimming took 3 bases from V and 2 from J; bases not matched to a gene: 6. Germline CDR1 and CDR2: SGHTA and FQGNSA. One entry per CDR3 protein results from TCRdb running MiXCR on the 5' RACE reads. The profile covers more than 200,000 distinct CDR3 sequences, with roughly 15% appearing a single time and about 3.5% taken by the ten largest. This chain joins TRBV7-2 and TRBJ2-1; 11 bases are a match to TRBD2. Sequenced: PBMCs or a T cell subset sorted from them (not recorded which). This TCR was sampled from a man between 18 and 29 years old who had mild COVID-19 (a few samples of this study predate the infection). Cell type and time point are not known. CDR3 in amino acids: CASSFGLAGGPYNEQFF. The DNA for the CDR3 is TGTGCCAGCAGCTTTGGGCTAGCGGGGGGTCCCTACAATGAGCAGTTCTTC. Full variable domain (outside the CDR3, taken from reference TRBV7-2 and TRBJ2-1): GAGVSQSPSNKVTEKGKDVELRCDPISGHTALYWYRQSLGQGLEFLIYFQGNSAPDKSGLPSDRFSAERTGGSVSTLTIQRTQQEDSAVYLCASSFGLAGGPYNEQFFGPGTRLTVL.